This T cell receptor beta chain derives from a study of cytomegalovirus exposure and HLA in healthy donors. With 6 bases clipped from V and 9 bases from J, the junction kept 4 bases outside the gene matches. CDR1 is SQVTM and CDR2 is ANQGSEA in the germline V gene. The CDR3 runs 13 residues. In the PCR, 60 Vbeta and 13 Jbeta primers were used. The repertoire was sequenced with immunoSEQ multiplex PCR; TCRdb's copy has only in-frame clones and lacks some. Of 13,000 to 15,000 clones listed, roughly 63% were seen once; the top ten hold over 15%. The rearrangement joins TRBV29-1 to TRBJ2-1; 14 bases agree with TRBD2. The sequencing input was PBMCs. The receptor was derived from a woman between 45 and 60 years old in good health and CMV-seropositive. The CDR3 bases are TGCAGCGTAGGACTAGCGGGAGGACTTGAGCAGTTCTTC. This encodes CSVGLAGGLEQFF.